The 24 T cell receptor beta chains below all came from one sample that was sequenced in a study of blood T cell repertoires in COVID-19. Clones were sequenced by immunoSEQ multiplex PCR, and TCRdb holds only the in-frame ones, with some missing. The repertoire holds roughly 430,000 clones, about 88% seen once, with about 1.5% in the top ten. The sequenced sample consisted of PBMCs or T cells enriched from blood (not recorded which). All receptors derive from a young woman who had been exposed to COVID-19.

The chain links TRBV6-5 to TRBJ1-5; D is possibly TRBD1 (6 bases). CDR3 length: 14 amino acids. From germline, CDR1 is MNHEY and CDR2 SVGAGI. Trimming pared 7 bases from V and 6 bases from J, leaving 16 bases between. The CDR3 DNA reads TGTGCCAGCACCATGGAAGGGGGGGGTCAGCCCCAGCATTTT. It codes for CASTMEGGGQPQHF.

This chain connects TRBV5-1 to TRBJ2-2, with 11 bases lining up with TRBD2. The ends lost 7 bases at V and 3 bases at J; junction bases unmatched: 11. Germline V gives CDR1 SGHRS, CDR2 YFSETQ. The CDR3 is made up of 17 amino acids. The CDR3 region has the DNA TGCGCCAGCGAAACCGGGACTAGCGGCACCCACACCGGGGAGCTGTTTTTT. This translates into CASETGTSGTHTGELFF.

The chain uses TRBV27 and TRBJ1-2; TRBD1 is a possible D gene (6 bases). The germline V gene has CDR1 MNHEY and CDR2 SMNVEV (reference sequence). Trimming pared 5 bases from V and 3 bases from J, leaving 10 bases between. CDR3 length: 13 amino acids. The CDR3 DNA reads as TGTGCCAGCAGTAACAGGGTTGACTATGGCTACACCTTC. This translates into CASSNRVDYGYTF.

The chain joins TRBV19 to TRBJ1-3, with TRBD1 as a possible D gene (5 bases). The CDR3 has 16 amino acids. Trimming stripped 7 bases from V and 3 bases from J, with 19 bases between. Germline V CDR1 and CDR2: LNHDA, SQIVND (reference sequence). The CDR3 bases are TGTGCCAGTACTCGCTTAGGGGTTCTTAGTGGAAACACCATATATTTT. Residues: CASTRLGVLSGNTIYF.

The CDR3 nucleotides are TGTGCCAGCAGCTTATCGGCGCGGGGGGGCGTATACGATGAGCAGTTCTTC. This translates into CASSLSARGGVYDEQFF. The genes are TRBV7-2 and TRBJ2-1; 9 bases are a match to TRBD2. This CDR3 has 17 residues. Germline V gene data show CDR1 as SGHTA and CDR2 as FQGNSA. V shed 2 bases and J 8 bases; nucleotides not matched to a gene: 13.

CDR3 sequence: CASSEEGQAGRWPQHF. The CDR3 DNA reads as TGTGCCAGCAGTGAAGAAGGGCAGGCGGGTAGGTGGCCCCAGCATTTT. The rearrangement links TRBV2 to TRBJ1-5, with D unclear. Germline CDR1 SNHLY, CDR2 FYNNEI. The CDR3 consists of 16 residues. The ends were cut back, 1 base at V and 9 bases at J, with 19 bases in the middle.

The rearrangement joins TRBV5-4 to TRBJ1-2; perhaps TRBD1 as D (6 bases). The CDR3 extends over 15 amino acids. V shed 3 bases and J shed 0 bases, with 12 bases lying between them. Germline V gene data show CDR1 as SGHNT and CDR2 as YYREEE (reference sequence). The CDR3 is CASSSGTYTNYGYTF. CDR3 DNA sequence: TGTGCCAGCAGCTCTGGGACATATACTAACTATGGCTACACCTTC.

This chain uses TRBV19 with TRBJ1-5; 7 positions match TRBD1. Trimming at V came to 5 bases and at J to 3 bases, leaving 4 bases not matched to a gene. This CDR3 comprises 14 residues. Germline V gives CDR1 LNHDA, CDR2 SQIVND (reference sequence). CDR3 DNA: TGTGCCAGTAGTCCGACAGGGTACAATCAGCCCCAGCATTTT. Encoded protein: CASSPTGYNQPQHF.

Here the CDR3 reads CASRTQTGELFF. The CDR3 DNA reads TGTGCCAGCAGGACACAAACCGGGGAGCTGTTTTTT. This chain uses TRBV28 with TRBJ2-2, with D unresolved. Germline V gives CDR1 MDHEN, CDR2 SYDVKM. CDR3 length equals 12 residues. Between the trimmed V and J ends, which lost 6 bases and 5 bases, there was a span of 7 bases.

The rearrangement joins TRBV6-5 to TRBJ1-1; tentatively, D is TRBD1 (6 bases). The CDR3 contains 16 residues. The germline V and J ends were trimmed by 3 bases and 0 bases, with 14 bases remaining between them. Germline CDR1 MNHEY, CDR2 SVGAGI. CDR3 in DNA: TGTGCCAGCAGTTATCTTCGACAGGCCTTGAACACTGAAGCTTTCTTT. Translation: CASSYLRQALNTEAFF.

The chain links TRBV24-1 to TRBJ1-2; TRBD1 matches at 9 bases. This CDR3 has 17 residues. Germline V gives CDR1 KGHDR, CDR2 SFDVKD. V lost 1 base, J lost 5 bases, and 10 bases stayed unmatched. CDR3 loop: CATSDFVALGQGYGYTF. The CDR3 DNA reads TGTGCCACCAGTGATTTTGTCGCGTTGGGACAGGGTTATGGCTACACCTTC.

The genes are TRBV10-3 and TRBJ1-1; weak D call: TRBD1 (6 bases). The germline gives CDR1 ENHRY, CDR2 SYGVKD. The CDR3 runs to 16 residues. V dropped 5 bases and J dropped 1 base, with 17 bases sitting between them. CDR3 sequence reads: CAISSQLATGNTEAFF. DNA for the CDR3: TGTGCCATCAGTTCCCAACTAGCGACAGGGAACACTGAAGCTTTCTTT.

V gene TRBV10-1 combines with J gene TRBJ2-7; 7 nucleotides agree with TRBD2. After removal of 0 bases from V and 4 bases from J, the junction contained 12 bases not matched to a gene. The CDR3 is made up of 17 amino acids. Germline loops: CDR1 WNHNN, CDR2 SYGVQD (reference sequence). This CDR3 reads CASSESGGGLTRYEQYF. The DNA of the CDR3 is TGCGCCAGCAGTGAGTCGGGCGGGGGACTCACGCGGTACGAGCAGTACTTC.

The gene calls are TRBV9 and TRBJ2-2; tentative D call: TRBD2 (6 bases). Germline V gives CDR1 SGDLS, CDR2 YYNGEE. The CDR3 runs to 16 residues. Trimming removed 0 bases at V and 3 bases at J, with 12 bases between. The CDR3 DNA reads TGTGCCAGCAGCGTAGTAGGCGGGGTAGACACCGGGGAGCTGTTTTTT. Translating gives CASSVVGGVDTGELFF.

V is TRBV19 and J is TRBJ1-2, with a tentative D call TRBD1 (6 bases). The germline V gene has CDR1 LNHDA and CDR2 SQIVND (reference sequence). The CDR3 has 12 residues. The V end was cut by 2 bases, the J end by 7 bases, with 8 bases between. CDR3 sequence (DNA): TGTGCCAGTAGTATATCAGGGGTTGGCTACACCTTC. Translated, it gives CASSISGVGYTF.

The V gene is TRBV6-5, the J gene TRBJ1-3; TRBD1 is a possible D gene (5 bases). Trimming left V 6 bases short and J 0 bases short, with 9 bases between. The CDR3 runs 14 residues. Germline CDR1 is MNHEY and CDR2 is SVGAGI. The CDR3 DNA is TGTGCCAGCAGGCAGCAGGGCTCTGGAAACACCATATATTTT. Protein product: CASRQQGSGNTIYF.

The J gene is TRBJ1-2, the V gene TRBV25-1; D perhaps matches TRBD1 (5 bases). Germline-derived CDR1 and CDR2 are MGHDK and SYGVNS. The CDR3 loop spans 16 amino acids. V lost 5 bases to trimming and J lost 5 bases, with 21 bases between them. The DNA of the CDR3 is TGTGCCAGCAGTACCCAACTATCCGGGACTGGTTATGGCTACACCTTC. This encodes CASSTQLSGTGYGYTF.

The chain has TRBV15 and TRBJ2-3; 11 nucleotides line up with TRBD2. The J segment lost 4 bases and the V segment lost 1 base, leaving 7 bases of the junction unmatched. From germline, CDR1 is LNHNV and CDR2 YYDKDF (reference sequence). This CDR3 has 17 residues. The CDR3 sequence: CATSRGGSGGASDTQYF. The CDR3, as DNA: TGTGCCACCAGCAGAGGGGGTAGCGGGGGGGCCTCAGATACGCAGTATTTT. The whole variable domain, filled in from reference TRBV15 and TRBJ2-3, reads DAMVIQNPRYQVTQFGKPVTLSCSQTLNHNVMYWYQQKSSQAPKLLFHYYDKDFNNEADTPDNFQSRRPNTSFCFLDIRSPGLGDTAMYLCATSRGGSGGASDTQYFGPGTRLTVL.

This chain connects TRBV7-9 to TRBJ1-1; D remains ambiguous. Germline lookup yields CDR1 SEHNR and CDR2 FQNEAQ (reference sequence). CDR3 length: 12 residues. The V end lost 3 bases, the J end lost 7 bases, and 9 bases lay between the germline ends. The DNA for the CDR3 is TGTGCCAGCAGCTTCGAGCCAAATGAAGCTTTCTTT. It is translated as CASSFEPNEAFF. Drawing the rest from reference TRBV7-9 and TRBJ1-1, the complete variable domain is DTGVSQNPRHKITKRGQNVTFRCDPISEHNRLYWYRQTLGQGPEFLTYFQNEAQLEKSRLLSDRFSAERPKGSFSTLEIQRTEQGDSAMYLCASSFEPNEAFFGQGTRLTVV.

V is TRBV12-3 or TRBV12-4 and J is TRBJ1-5; no definite D call. CDR3 length: 13 residues. The V end was cut by 11 bases, the J end by 3 bases, with 14 bases between. The CDR3 protein is CACGKRINQPQHF. In nucleotides, the CDR3 is TGTGCCTGCGGAAAACGGATCAATCAGCCCCAGCATTTT.

This clone was counted once. The J gene is TRBJ2-7, the V gene TRBV27, with D possibly matching TRBD1 (6 bases). Germline CDR1 MNHEY, CDR2 SMNVEV (reference sequence). V lost 5 bases to trimming and J lost 3 bases, with 20 bases between them. This CDR3 is built from 16 residues. The CDR3 loop is CASSPLGRGSYYEQYF. For the CDR3, the DNA is TGTGCCAGCAGTCCCTTGGGTAGGGGGAGTTACTACGAGCAGTACTTC.

V gene TRBV5-6 combines with J gene TRBJ2-1, with TRBD2 identical over 11 bases. The CDR3 has 13 residues. Per germline, CDR1 SGHDT and CDR2 YYEEEE. V lost 4 bases, J lost 10 bases, and 4 bases stayed unmatched. The CDR3 bases are TGTGCCAGCAGCCGCCGACTAGCGGGAGAGCAGTTCTTC. This encodes CASSRRLAGEQFF.

This clone was observed a few times. This chain links TRBV20-1 with TRBJ2-7; 8 nucleotides agree with TRBD2. This CDR3 region has 11 residues. V lost 6 bases, J lost 12 bases, and 10 bases stayed unmatched. Germline values: CDR1 DFQATT, CDR2 SNEGSKA (reference sequence). CDR3 region: CSAKEAGDLYF. The CDR3 DNA sequence: TGCAGTGCCAAGGAAGCGGGGGACCTGTACTTC.

The V call is TRBV28, the J call TRBJ2-4, with no clear D. The CDR3 covers 16 residues. Trimming removed 7 bases from V and 4 bases from J, with 20 bases in between. Germline V gene lookup returns CDR1 MDHEN and CDR2 SYDVKM. The CDR3 DNA reads TGTGCCAGCAACCCTGATGTACCGCAGAAAAAAAACATTCAGTACTTC. It is translated as CASNPDVPQKKNIQYF. The complete variable domain, with remaining parts taken from reference TRBV28 and TRBJ2-4, reads DVKVTQSSRYLVKRTGEKVFLECVQDMDHENMFWYRQDPGLGLRLIYFSYDVKMKEKGDIPEGYSVSREKKERFSLILESASTNQTSMYLCASNPDVPQKKNIQYFGAGTRLSVL.